This TCR beta chain was sequenced in a study of OX40 agonist ivuxolimab in advanced cancers. Method: immunoSEQ multiplex PCR; TCRdb's copy keeps in-frame clones and lacks some. The data show under 50,000 clones, around 79% seen once. This clone was counted only a few times. CDR1 LGHNA and CDR2 YNFKEQ come from the germline V gene. The CDR3 extends over 16 amino acids. The V segment lost 5 bases and the J segment 3 bases; nucleotides outside the gene matches: 8. The chain joins TRBV4-2 to TRBJ1-4; TRBD1 agrees at 8 bases. The sequence was obtained from an adult with an advanced solid tumor such as melanoma, head and neck, liver or kidney cancer. Specimen: CD4+ or CD8+ T cells sorted from blood, collected in a trial of the OX40 agonist ivuxolimab. This CDR3 is CASSGKNRGANEKLFF. In DNA form, the CDR3 reads TGTGCCAGCAGCGGGAAAAACAGGGGGGCTAATGAAAAACTGTTTTTT.